This section outlines one T cell receptor (beta chain) sequence together with its context. Its antigen is currently unknown. This sample is drawn from a study of T cells after yellow fever vaccination. MiXCR, applied by TCRdb to the 5' RACE reads, yields one record per CDR3 protein. Found here are approximately 250,000 distinct CDR3 sequences, approximately 5.2% of them singletons; the top ten hold 2.5% to 4%. Study observations and caveats: The booster saw the reappearance of most primary-vaccination clones (around 95% CD4, roughly 87% CD8).

J was trimmed by 7 bases and V by 6 bases; bases with no gene match: 6. This CDR3 has 14 amino acids. Germline V gives CDR1 LGHDT, CDR2 YNNKEL (reference sequence). The gene calls are TRBV3-1 and TRBJ1-4; 9 positions match TRBD1. The starting material was CD4+ T cells sorted from PBMCs, obtained on the day of the yellow fever booster vaccination. This receptor was identified in a man between 18 and 29 years old who received the YFV17D yellow fever vaccine. CDR3 loop: CASRSQGAREKLFF. The CDR3 DNA reads TGTGCCAGCAGGTCACAGGGGGCGCGTGAAAAACTGTTTTTT.